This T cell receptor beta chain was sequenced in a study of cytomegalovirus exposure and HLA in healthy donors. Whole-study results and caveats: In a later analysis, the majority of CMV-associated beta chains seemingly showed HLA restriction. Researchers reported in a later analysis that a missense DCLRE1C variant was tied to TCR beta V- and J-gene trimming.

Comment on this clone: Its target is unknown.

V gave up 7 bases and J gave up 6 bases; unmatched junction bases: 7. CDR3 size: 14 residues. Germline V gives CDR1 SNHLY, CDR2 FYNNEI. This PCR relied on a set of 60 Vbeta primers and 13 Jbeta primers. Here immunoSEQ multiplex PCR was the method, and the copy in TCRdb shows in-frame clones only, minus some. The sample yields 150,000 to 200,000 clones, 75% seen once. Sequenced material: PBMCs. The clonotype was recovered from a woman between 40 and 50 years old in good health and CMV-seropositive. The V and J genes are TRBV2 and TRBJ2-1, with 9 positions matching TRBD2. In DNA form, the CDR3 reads TGTGCCAGCATAGCGGGAGAGCGGGGCAATGAGCAGTTCTTC. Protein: CASIAGERGNEQFF.